These 24 T cell receptor beta chains share one sample of origin, sequenced in a study of blood T cell repertoires in COVID-19. Generated by immunoSEQ multiplex PCR, the TCRdb table keeps only in-frame clones and is missing some. Of around 300,000 clones listed, roughly 89% are singletons. The sequenced material came from peripheral blood. The receptors were sampled from a woman aged 25 to 39 with active or convalescent COVID-19.

CDR3 bases: TGTGCCTGGAGGGGACAGCCAATTTATGGCTACACCTTC. It yields the protein CAWRGQPIYGYTF. The chain carries TRBV30 and TRBJ1-2; 7 bases are shared with TRBD1. Losses at the gene ends were 3 bases for V and 5 bases for J; bases not matched to a gene: 6. Germline lookup yields CDR1 GTSNPN and CDR2 SVGIG (reference sequence). The CDR3 loop spans 13 amino acids.

The chain carries TRBV4-2 and TRBJ2-3, with 9 bases lining up with TRBD2. Germline CDR1 LGHNA, CDR2 YNFKEQ. J gave up 0 bases and V 5 bases, and 9 bases lay outside the gene matches. The CDR3 extends over 17 amino acids. DNA of the CDR3: TGTGCCAGCAGCTCCCGTAGCGGGGGTGCTAGCACAGATACGCAGTATTTT. Amino acid sequence: CASSSRSGGASTDTQYF.

This chain uses TRBV25-1 with TRBJ2-5; a weak D match, TRBD1 (6 bases). Germline assignment: CDR1 MGHDK and CDR2 SYGVNS. The CDR3 sequence is 17 residues long. Trimming took off 3 bases at V and 1 base at J, with 18 bases between the two ends. CDR3 region: CASSDYGTGRFQETQYF. The DNA of the CDR3 is TGTGCCAGCAGTGATTATGGTACAGGGAGATTCCAAGAGACCCAGTACTTC.

The chain recombines TRBV19 with TRBJ2-5; 13 positions match TRBD2. This CDR3 comprises 17 residues. Trimming at V came to 4 bases and at J to 5 bases, leaving 10 bases not matched to a gene. Germline assignment: CDR1 LNHDA and CDR2 SQIVND (reference sequence). In DNA, the CDR3 is TGTGCCAGTAGTAGACTAGCGGGGGGAACCCCACGGGAGACCCAGTACTTC. This sequence encodes CASSRLAGGTPRETQYF.

This chain connects TRBV6-5 to TRBJ1-4; D is perhaps TRBD1 (6 bases). Trimming stripped 5 bases from V and 8 bases from J, with 18 bases between. CDR3 length: 15 amino acids. Germline-derived CDR1 and CDR2 are MNHEY and SVGAGI. In DNA, the CDR3 is TGTGCCAGCAGTCCCACAGGGTGGAAGGCGGAAAAACTGTTTTTT. Residues: CASSPTGWKAEKLFF.

The chain uses TRBV19 and TRBJ2-7; 9 bases align to TRBD1. CDR1 and CDR2 (germline): LNHDA, SQIVND (reference sequence). The CDR3 covers 16 residues. J gave up 3 bases and V 0 bases, and 6 bases lay outside the gene matches. CDR3 region: CASSIDIGTGNYEQYF. The CDR3 DNA is TGTGCCAGTAGTATAGATATTGGGACAGGGAACTACGAGCAGTACTTC.

As concerns this clone: The sample carries other DNA sequences with the same CDR3. The gene calls are TRBV5-5 and TRBJ2-7; maybe TRBD2 (6 bases). V lost 0 bases to trimming and J lost 4 bases, with 11 bases between them. The germline gives CDR1 SGHKS, CDR2 YYEKEE (reference sequence). The CDR3 runs 14 residues. CDR3 sequence: CASSLGQGGYEQYF. The CDR3 nucleotides read TGTGCCAGCAGCTTGGGGCAGGGAGGATACGAGCAGTACTTC.

This chain joins TRBV19 and TRBJ2-1; perhaps TRBD2 as D (5 bases). The CDR3 is 12 residues long. V lost 6 bases to trimming and J lost 9 bases, with 12 bases between them. Germline CDR1 LNHDA, CDR2 SQIVND (reference sequence). This chain's CDR3 is CASRRGWSEQFF. Written as DNA, the CDR3 is TGTGCCAGTAGACGGGGATGGAGTGAGCAGTTCTTC.

This chain links TRBV7-8 with TRBJ1-2; maybe TRBD1 (6 bases). The CDR3 totals 15 residues. V was cut by 2 bases and J by 8 bases, with 18 bases left in between. CDR1 and CDR2 from the germline V gene are SGHVS and FQNEAQ. The CDR3 protein is CASSLREDSLRGYTF. CDR3 in DNA: TGTGCCAGCAGCTTACGGGAGGACAGTTTAAGGGGCTACACCTTC.

The rearrangement uses TRBV5-6 and TRBJ1-6; D is unclear. Germline CDR1 and CDR2: SGHDT and YYEEEE. This CDR3 contains 14 residues. The V and J ends lost 2 bases and 7 bases respectively, with 10 bases between them. CDR3 protein: CASSFGGWNSPLHF. The CDR3 DNA reads TGTGCCAGCAGCTTTGGCGGTTGGAATTCACCCCTCCACTTT.

The chain employs TRBV4-1 and TRBJ1-3, with 7 bases identical to TRBD1. The J segment lost 1 base and the V segment lost 1 base, leaving 7 bases of the junction unmatched. CDR1 MGHRA and CDR2 YSYEKL come from the germline V gene. This CDR3 contains 17 residues. CDR3 amino acids: CASSQAGQAVSGNTIYF. For the CDR3, the DNA is TGCGCCAGCAGCCAAGCCGGACAGGCTGTTTCTGGAAACACCATATATTTT.

This chain's CDR3 is CASSRSGEFTGELFF. DNA of the CDR3: TGTGCCAGCAGCCGTAGCGGGGAGTTCACCGGGGAGCTGTTTTTT. The chain couples TRBV6-4 to TRBJ2-2, with 8 nucleotides matching TRBD2. V was clipped by 6 bases and J by 4 bases; unmatched bases: 7. Germline CDR1 MRHNA, CDR2 SNTAGT. The CDR3 sequence is 15 residues long.

This clone came up a few times. V and J are TRBV5-6 and TRBJ2-5; TRBD1 matches 7 bases. CDR1 and CDR2 from the germline V gene are SGHDT and YYEEEE. The CDR3 runs to 15 residues. V was clipped by 3 bases and J by 3 bases; unmatched bases: 8. CDR3 region: CASSSPRQGEETQYF. The DNA of the CDR3 is TGTGCCAGCAGCTCCCCTCGACAGGGAGAAGAGACCCAGTACTTC.

The chain has TRBV27 and TRBJ2-3, with 10 nucleotides matching TRBD2. This CDR3 spans 18 amino acids. Germline assignment: CDR1 MNHEY and CDR2 SMNVEV (reference sequence). V lost 3 bases to trimming and J lost 5 bases; unmatched junction nucleotides: 14. This CDR3 is CASSFQRGRSGGGDTQYF. Written as DNA, the CDR3 is TGTGCCAGCAGTTTTCAGCGGGGAAGGAGCGGGGGGGGAGATACGCAGTATTTT.

This rearrangement joins TRBV7-2 to TRBJ2-1; 9 positions match TRBD1. Germline CDR1 and CDR2: SGHTA and FQGNSA. J was trimmed by 4 bases and V by 0 bases; bases with no gene match: 4. The CDR3 has 16 residues. The CDR3 sequence is CASSLATGGGYNEQFF. The CDR3 DNA reads as TGTGCCAGCAGCTTAGCTACAGGGGGCGGATACAATGAGCAGTTCTTC.

The table lists this clone with a few counts. The rearrangement links TRBV6-1 to TRBJ1-6; TRBD1 aligns across 7 bases. This CDR3 contains 18 residues. Trimming removed 2 bases from V and 6 bases from J; junction bases left unmatched: 13. CDR1 and CDR2 (germline): MNHNS, SASEGT. This CDR3 reads CASSELPDREAFNSPLHF. The CDR3 nucleotides read TGTGCCAGCAGTGAACTTCCAGACAGGGAGGCCTTTAATTCACCCCTCCACTTT.

The rearrangement uses TRBV6-2 or TRBV6-3 and TRBJ2-3; the match to TRBD1 covers 8 bases. CDR3 size: 16 residues. The V gene end was trimmed by 4 bases and the J gene end by 8 bases; junction bases not matched to a gene: 14. In germline, CDR1 is MNHEY, CDR2 SVGEGT. The chain's CDR3 is CASSSPPGQVLGTQYF. The CDR3 coding sequence is TGTGCCAGCAGTTCCCCCCCGGGACAGGTTTTGGGTACGCAGTATTTT.

This clone was counted a few times. The genes are TRBV7-9 and TRBJ2-7; 9 bases match TRBD2. V shed 5 bases, J shed 0 bases, and the junction held 5 bases outside the gene matches. CDR1 and CDR2 (germline): SEHNR, FQNEAQ (reference sequence). The CDR3 totals 15 residues. The CDR3 loop is CASSLSSGISYEQYF. CDR3 in DNA: TGTGCCAGCAGCCTCTCTAGCGGGATCTCCTACGAGCAGTACTTC.

This chain connects TRBV7-9 to TRBJ2-7; 10 bases line up with TRBD2. This CDR3 region has 15 residues. V trimming: 6 bases; J trimming: 2 bases; junction bases outside the gene matches: 7. Germline CDR1 is SEHNR and CDR2 is FQNEAQ (reference sequence). CDR3 bases: TGTGCCAGCAGTTCTAGGACTAGCGGAACCTACGAGCAGTACTTC. It translates to CASSSRTSGTYEQYF.

This chain connects TRBV25-1 to TRBJ1-5; 9 positions agree with TRBD1. CDR1 MGHDK and CDR2 SYGVNS come from the germline V gene. This CDR3 has 14 residues. Trimming cost V 6 bases and J 3 bases; bases outside gene matches: 3. CDR3 nucleotide sequence: TGTGCCAGCAGGGGGACAGGGTACAATCAGCCCCAGCATTTT. It codes for CASRGTGYNQPQHF.

This clone was detected a few times. This chain connects TRBV6-6 to TRBJ1-5; 8 bases agree with TRBD1. The CDR3 spans 15 residues. Germline V gene sequence: CDR1 MNHNY, CDR2 SVGAGI (reference sequence). J was trimmed by 4 bases and V by 7 bases; bases with no gene match: 9. The CDR3 coding sequence is TGTGCCAGCACCTCCCCGGACAGGGAGAATCAGCCCCAGCATTTT. This gives the protein CASTSPDRENQPQHF.

The rearrangement joins TRBV7-3 to TRBJ2-1, with D possibly TRBD2 on 6 matching bases. Per germline, CDR1 SGHTA and CDR2 FQGTGA. This CDR3 has 14 amino acids. Trimming shortened V by 5 bases and J by 10 bases, and 18 bases separated the two germline ends. The CDR3 nucleotides are TGTGCCAGCAGCCTCCGACTAGATTTAGGCGAGCAGTTCTTC. It translates to CASSLRLDLGEQFF.

The sample holds one count of this clone. The chain recombines TRBV6-2 or TRBV6-3 with TRBJ1-1; D is undetermined. This CDR3 comprises 15 residues. The V end lost 2 bases, the J end lost 3 bases, and 13 bases lay between the germline ends. CDR1 is MNHEY, CDR2 SVGEGT, per germline. The CDR3 protein is CASSYDGEVDTEAFF. The CDR3 DNA sequence: TGTGCCAGCAGTTACGACGGGGAGGTGGACACTGAAGCTTTCTTT.

This clone was detected many times. At the DNA level, this CDR3 is encoded by other sequences in the same sample as well. This CDR3 reads CASCFRGGAGANVLTF. In nucleotides, the CDR3 is TGTGCCAGCTGTTTTCGGGGGGGGGCCGGGGCCAACGTCCTGACTTTC. The chain recombines TRBV6-2 or TRBV6-3 with TRBJ2-6, with TRBD2 matching over 8 bases. The CDR3 covers 16 residues. Germline-derived CDR1 and CDR2 are MNHEY and SVGEGT. The V gene end was trimmed by 8 bases and the J gene end by 4 bases; junction bases not matched to a gene: 10.